This record covers a single T cell receptor beta chain. What this receptor recognizes is not known. Base qualities are missing; no much larger clone stands one base away. Per the publication, the treatment or condition label means: preoperative locoregional IRX-2 cytokine immunotherapy. The samples were obtained from a phase Ib study that tested preoperative, locoregional IRX-2 cytokine immunotherapy meant to prime immune responses. Donors were patients with early-stage breast cancer who received IRX-2 before surgery. Library method: the immunoSEQ multiplex PCR assay. TCRdb provides this immuneACCESS table in a form limited to in-frame rearrangements. Some clones are lacking; in checked studies, under half of them reflect an unresolved V gene, and why the rest are absent is not known. The sample table lists 95,000 to 100,000 clones, 75% to 90% of them with a count of one. Clones ranked in the top ten supply roughly 2% of the sample.

This record belongs to a study of preoperative IRX-2 immunotherapy in early breast cancer (dated 2019 in TCRdb). The germline V gene encodes CDR1 SGHNT and CDR2 YENEEA. V loses 5 bases, J loses 0 bases, and the germline ends lie 10 bases apart. The CDR3 contains 14 residues, cysteine and phenylalanine counted. Kept here is only the CDR3 DNA, which spans 42 bases and is read in frame from base 1. The clonotype was recovered from a human donor with breast cancer. This sample comprised tumor tissue, obtained after IRX-2 immunotherapy. The rearranged chain carries TRBV11-3 and TRBJ1-1, with the D segment identity uncertain. The CDR3 protein: CASSQSPMNTEAFF. The nucleotides are TGTGCCAGCAGCCAGTCTCCAATGAACACTGAAGCTTTCTTT.